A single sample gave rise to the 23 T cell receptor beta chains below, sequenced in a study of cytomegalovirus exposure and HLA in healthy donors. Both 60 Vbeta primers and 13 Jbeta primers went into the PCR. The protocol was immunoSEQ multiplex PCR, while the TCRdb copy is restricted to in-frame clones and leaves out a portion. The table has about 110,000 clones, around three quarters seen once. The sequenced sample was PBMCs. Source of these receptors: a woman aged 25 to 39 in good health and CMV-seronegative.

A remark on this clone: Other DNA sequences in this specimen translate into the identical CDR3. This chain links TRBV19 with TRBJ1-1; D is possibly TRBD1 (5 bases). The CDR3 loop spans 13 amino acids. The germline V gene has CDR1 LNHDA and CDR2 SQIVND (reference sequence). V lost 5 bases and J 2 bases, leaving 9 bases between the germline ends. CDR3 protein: CASSWQGNTEAFF. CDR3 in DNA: TGTGCCAGTAGTTGGCAGGGAAACACTGAAGCTTTCTTT.

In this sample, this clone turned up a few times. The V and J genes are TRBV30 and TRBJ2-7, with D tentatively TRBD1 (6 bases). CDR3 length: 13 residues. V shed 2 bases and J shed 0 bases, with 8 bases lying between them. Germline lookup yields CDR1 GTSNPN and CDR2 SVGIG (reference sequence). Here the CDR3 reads CAWSTGISYEQYF. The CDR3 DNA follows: TGTGCCTGGAGTACAGGGATCTCCTACGAGCAGTACTTC.

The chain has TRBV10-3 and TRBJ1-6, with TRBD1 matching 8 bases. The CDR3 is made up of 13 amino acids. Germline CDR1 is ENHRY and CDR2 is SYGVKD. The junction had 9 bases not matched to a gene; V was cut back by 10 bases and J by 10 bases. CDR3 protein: CATTGTGNSPLHF. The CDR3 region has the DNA TGTGCCACCACAGGGACAGGTAACTCACCCCTCCACTTT.

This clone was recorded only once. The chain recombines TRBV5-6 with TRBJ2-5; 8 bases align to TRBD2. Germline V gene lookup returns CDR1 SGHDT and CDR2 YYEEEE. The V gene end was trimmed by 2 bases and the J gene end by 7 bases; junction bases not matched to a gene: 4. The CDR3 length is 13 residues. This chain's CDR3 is CASSFSAGGTQYF. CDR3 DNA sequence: TGTGCCAGCAGCTTCTCGGCGGGGGGGACCCAGTACTTC.

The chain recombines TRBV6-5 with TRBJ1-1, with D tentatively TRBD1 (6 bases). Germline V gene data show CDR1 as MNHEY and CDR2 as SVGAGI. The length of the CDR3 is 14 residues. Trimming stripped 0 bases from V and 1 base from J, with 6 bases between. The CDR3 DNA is TGTGCCAGCAGTTACTCACAGGGGAACACTGAAGCTTTCTTT. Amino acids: CASSYSQGNTEAFF.

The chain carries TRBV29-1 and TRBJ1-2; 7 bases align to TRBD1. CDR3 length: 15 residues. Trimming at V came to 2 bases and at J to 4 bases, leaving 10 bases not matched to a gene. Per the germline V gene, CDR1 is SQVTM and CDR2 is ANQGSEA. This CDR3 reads CSVETGASGPYGYTF. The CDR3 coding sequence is TGCAGCGTTGAAACAGGGGCCTCGGGGCCCTATGGCTACACCTTC.

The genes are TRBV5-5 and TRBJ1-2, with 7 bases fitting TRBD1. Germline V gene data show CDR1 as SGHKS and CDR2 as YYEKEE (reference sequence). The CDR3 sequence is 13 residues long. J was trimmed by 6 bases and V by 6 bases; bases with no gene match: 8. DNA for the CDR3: TGTGCCAGCACCGAACGACAGGGCGATGGCTACACCTTC. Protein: CASTERQGDGYTF.

As DNA, the CDR3 is TGTGCCAGCAGCCAAGATCAGGGGTTCACCACTAATGAAAAACTGTTTTTT. Protein product: CASSQDQGFTTNEKLFF. The chain has TRBV4-2 and TRBJ1-4; a possible D gene is TRBD1 (6 bases). CDR1 is LGHNA, CDR2 YNFKEQ, per germline. The V end was cut by 0 bases, the J end by 2 bases, with 13 bases between. The CDR3 spans 17 residues.

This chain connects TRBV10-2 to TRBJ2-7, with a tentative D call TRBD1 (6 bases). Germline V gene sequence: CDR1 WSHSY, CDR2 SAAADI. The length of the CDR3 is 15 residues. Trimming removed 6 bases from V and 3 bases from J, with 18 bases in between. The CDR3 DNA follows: TGCGCCAGCAGGGCAATAAACAGGGCCCGCTACGAGCAGTACTTC. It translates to CASRAINRARYEQYF.

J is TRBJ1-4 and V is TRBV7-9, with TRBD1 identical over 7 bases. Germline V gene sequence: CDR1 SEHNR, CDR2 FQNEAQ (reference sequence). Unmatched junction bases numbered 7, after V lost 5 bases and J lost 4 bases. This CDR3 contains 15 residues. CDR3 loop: CASSQRQGINEKLFF. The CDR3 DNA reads TGTGCCAGCAGCCAAAGACAGGGCATTAATGAAAAACTGTTTTTT. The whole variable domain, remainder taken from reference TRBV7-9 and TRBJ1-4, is DTGVSQNPRHKITKRGQNVTFRCDPISEHNRLYWYRQTLGQGPEFLTYFQNEAQLEKSRLLSDRFSAERPKGSFSTLEIQRTEQGDSAMYLCASSQRQGINEKLFFGSGTQLSVL.

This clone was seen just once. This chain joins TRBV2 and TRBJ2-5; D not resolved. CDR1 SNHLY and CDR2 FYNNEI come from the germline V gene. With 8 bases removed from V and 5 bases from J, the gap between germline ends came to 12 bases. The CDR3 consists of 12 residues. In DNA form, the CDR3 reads TGTGCCAGCCGAGGTGGGTGGGAGACCCAGTACTTC. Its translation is CASRGGWETQYF.

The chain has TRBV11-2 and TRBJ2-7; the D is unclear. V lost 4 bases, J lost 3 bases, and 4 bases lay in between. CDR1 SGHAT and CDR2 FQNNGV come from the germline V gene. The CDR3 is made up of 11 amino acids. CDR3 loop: CASSSRYEQYF. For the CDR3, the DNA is TGTGCCAGCAGCTCCCGCTACGAGCAGTACTTC.

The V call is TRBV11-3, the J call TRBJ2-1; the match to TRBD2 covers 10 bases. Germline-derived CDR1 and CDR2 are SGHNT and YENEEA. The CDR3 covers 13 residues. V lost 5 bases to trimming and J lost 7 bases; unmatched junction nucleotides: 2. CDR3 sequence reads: CASSTGLANEQFF. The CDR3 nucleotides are TGTGCCAGCAGCACGGGACTAGCGAATGAGCAGTTCTTC.

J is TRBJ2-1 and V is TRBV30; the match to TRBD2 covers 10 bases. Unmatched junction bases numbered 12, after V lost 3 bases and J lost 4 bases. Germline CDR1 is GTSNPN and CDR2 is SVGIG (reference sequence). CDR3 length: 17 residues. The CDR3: CAWSQHLGLANYNEQFF. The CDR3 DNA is TGTGCCTGGAGCCAACACCTGGGACTAGCGAATTACAATGAGCAGTTCTTC.

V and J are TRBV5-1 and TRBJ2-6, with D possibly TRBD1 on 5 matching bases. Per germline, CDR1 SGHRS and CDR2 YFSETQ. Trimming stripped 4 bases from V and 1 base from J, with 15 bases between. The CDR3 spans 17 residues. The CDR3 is CASSRSSPGSGANVLTF. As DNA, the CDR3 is TGCGCCAGCAGCCGCAGTTCTCCAGGGTCTGGGGCCAACGTCCTGACTTTC.

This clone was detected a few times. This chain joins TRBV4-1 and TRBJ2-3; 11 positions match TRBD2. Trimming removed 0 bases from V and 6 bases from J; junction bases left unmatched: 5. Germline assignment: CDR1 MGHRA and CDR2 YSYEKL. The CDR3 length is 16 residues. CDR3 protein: CASSQDLAGGPDTQYF. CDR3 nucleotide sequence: TGCGCCAGCAGCCAAGATCTAGCGGGGGGCCCGGATACGCAGTATTTT.

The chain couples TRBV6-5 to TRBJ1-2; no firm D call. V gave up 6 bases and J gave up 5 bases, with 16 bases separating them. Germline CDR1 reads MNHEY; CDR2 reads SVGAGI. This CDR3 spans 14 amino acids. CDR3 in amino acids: CASSPSGTEYGYTF. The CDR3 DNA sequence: TGTGCCAGCAGCCCGTCAGGAACAGAATATGGCTACACCTTC.

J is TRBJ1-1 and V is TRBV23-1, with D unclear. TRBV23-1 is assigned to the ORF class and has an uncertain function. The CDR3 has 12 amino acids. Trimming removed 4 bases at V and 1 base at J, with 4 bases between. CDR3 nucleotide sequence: TGCGCCAGCAGTCGTCAGAACACTGAAGCTTTCTTT. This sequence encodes CASSRQNTEAFF.

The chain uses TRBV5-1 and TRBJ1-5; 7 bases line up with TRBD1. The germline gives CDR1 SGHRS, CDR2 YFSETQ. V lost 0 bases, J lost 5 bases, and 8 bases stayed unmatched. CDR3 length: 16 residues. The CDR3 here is CASSLGDSGFYQPQHF. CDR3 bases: TGCGCCAGCAGCTTGGGGGACAGCGGGTTCTATCAGCCCCAGCATTTT.

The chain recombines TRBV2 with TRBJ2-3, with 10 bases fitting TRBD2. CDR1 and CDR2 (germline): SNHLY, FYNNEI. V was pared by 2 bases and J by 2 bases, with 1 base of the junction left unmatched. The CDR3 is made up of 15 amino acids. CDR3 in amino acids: CASSETSGNTDTQYF. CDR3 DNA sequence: TGTGCCAGCAGTGAAACTAGCGGGAACACAGATACGCAGTATTTT.

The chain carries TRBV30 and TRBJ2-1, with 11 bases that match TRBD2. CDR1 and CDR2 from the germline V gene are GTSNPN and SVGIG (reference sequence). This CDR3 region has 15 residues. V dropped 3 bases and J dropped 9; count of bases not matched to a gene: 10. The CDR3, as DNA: TGTGCCTGGAGCGGTAGCGGGAGGGAGAACGGTGAGCAGTTCTTC. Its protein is CAWSGSGRENGEQFF.

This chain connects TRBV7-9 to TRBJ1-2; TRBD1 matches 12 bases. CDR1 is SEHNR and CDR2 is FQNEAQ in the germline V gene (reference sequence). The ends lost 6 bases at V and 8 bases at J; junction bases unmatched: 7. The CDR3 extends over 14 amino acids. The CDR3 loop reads CASSMGQGARGYTF. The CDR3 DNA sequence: TGTGCCAGCAGTATGGGACAGGGGGCGCGGGGCTACACCTTC.

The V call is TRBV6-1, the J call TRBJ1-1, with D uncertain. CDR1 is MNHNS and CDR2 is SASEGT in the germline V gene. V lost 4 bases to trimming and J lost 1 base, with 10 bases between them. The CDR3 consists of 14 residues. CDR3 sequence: CASSAERANTEAFF. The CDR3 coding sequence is TGTGCCAGCAGTGCGGAGAGGGCGAACACTGAAGCTTTCTTT.